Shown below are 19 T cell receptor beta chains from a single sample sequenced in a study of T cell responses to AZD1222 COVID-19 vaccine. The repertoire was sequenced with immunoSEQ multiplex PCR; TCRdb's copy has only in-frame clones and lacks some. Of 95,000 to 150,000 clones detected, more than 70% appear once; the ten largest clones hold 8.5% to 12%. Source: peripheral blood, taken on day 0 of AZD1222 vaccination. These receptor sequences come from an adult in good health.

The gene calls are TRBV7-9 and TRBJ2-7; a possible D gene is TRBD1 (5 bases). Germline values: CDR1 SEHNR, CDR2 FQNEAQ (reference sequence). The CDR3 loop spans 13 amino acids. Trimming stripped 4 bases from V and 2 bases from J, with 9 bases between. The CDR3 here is CASSYGATYEQYF. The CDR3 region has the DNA TGTGCCAGCAGCTATGGGGCTACCTACGAGCAGTACTTC.

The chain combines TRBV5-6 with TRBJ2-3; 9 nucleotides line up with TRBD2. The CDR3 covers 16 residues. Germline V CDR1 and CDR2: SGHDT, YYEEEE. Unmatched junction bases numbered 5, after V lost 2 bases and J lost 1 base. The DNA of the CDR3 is TGTGCCAGCAGCTTCGTGACTAGCGGCCGCACAGATACGCAGTATTTT. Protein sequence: CASSFVTSGRTDTQYF.

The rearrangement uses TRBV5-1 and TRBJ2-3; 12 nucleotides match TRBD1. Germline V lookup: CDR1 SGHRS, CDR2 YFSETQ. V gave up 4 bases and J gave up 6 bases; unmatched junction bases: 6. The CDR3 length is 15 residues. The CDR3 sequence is CASSPGQGAPDTQYF. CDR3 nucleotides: TGCGCCAGCAGCCCGGGACAGGGGGCGCCTGATACGCAGTATTTT.

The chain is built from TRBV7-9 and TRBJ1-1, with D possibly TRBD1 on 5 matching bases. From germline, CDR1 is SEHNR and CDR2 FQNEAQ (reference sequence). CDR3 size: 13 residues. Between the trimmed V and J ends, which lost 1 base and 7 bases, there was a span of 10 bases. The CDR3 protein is CASSLEGLFEAFF. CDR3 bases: TGTGCCAGCAGCTTAGAGGGACTATTTGAAGCTTTCTTT.

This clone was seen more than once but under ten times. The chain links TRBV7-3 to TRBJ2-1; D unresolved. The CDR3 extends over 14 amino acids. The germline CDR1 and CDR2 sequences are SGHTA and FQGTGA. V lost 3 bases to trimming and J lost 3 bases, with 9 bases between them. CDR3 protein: CASSFARDYNEQFF. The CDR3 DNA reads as TGTGCCAGCAGCTTTGCTAGGGACTACAATGAGCAGTTCTTC.

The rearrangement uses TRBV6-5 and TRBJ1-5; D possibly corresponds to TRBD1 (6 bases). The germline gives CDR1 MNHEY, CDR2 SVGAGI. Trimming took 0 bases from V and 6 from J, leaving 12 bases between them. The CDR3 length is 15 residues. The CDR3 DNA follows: TGTGCCAGCAGTTACTCGGGGGGCGCTGGTCAGCCCCAGCATTTT. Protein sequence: CASSYSGGAGQPQHF.

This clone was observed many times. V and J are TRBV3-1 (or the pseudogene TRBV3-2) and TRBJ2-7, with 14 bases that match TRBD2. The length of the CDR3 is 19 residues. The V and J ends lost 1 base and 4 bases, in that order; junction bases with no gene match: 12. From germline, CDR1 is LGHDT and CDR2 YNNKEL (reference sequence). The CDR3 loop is CASSQVSGTSGSTPYEQYF. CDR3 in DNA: TGTGCCAGCAGCCAAGTTTCCGGGACTAGCGGGAGCACCCCTTACGAGCAGTACTTC.

DNA for the CDR3: TGTGCCAGCAGCCAAGACCTGTTCGGAGTGAGCTATGGCTACACCTTC. Protein product: CASSQDLFGVSYGYTF. V is TRBV3-1 (or the pseudogene TRBV3-2) and J is TRBJ1-2; D call uncertain. V lost 0 bases to trimming and J lost 4 bases, with 15 bases between them. The germline V gene encodes CDR1 LGHDT and CDR2 YNNKEL (reference sequence). The CDR3 contains 16 residues.

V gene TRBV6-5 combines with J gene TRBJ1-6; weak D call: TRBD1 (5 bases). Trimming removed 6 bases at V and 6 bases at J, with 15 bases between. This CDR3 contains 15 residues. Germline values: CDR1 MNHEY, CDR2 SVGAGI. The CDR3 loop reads CASSPYQGANSPLHF. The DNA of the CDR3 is TGTGCCAGCAGCCCCTACCAAGGGGCTAATTCACCCCTCCACTTT.

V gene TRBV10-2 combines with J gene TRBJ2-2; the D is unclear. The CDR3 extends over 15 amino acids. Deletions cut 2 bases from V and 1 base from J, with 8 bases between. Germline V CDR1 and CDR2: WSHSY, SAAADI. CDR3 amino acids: CASSEGWGNTGELFF. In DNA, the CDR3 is TGCGCCAGCAGTGAGGGTTGGGGGAACACCGGGGAGCTGTTTTTT.

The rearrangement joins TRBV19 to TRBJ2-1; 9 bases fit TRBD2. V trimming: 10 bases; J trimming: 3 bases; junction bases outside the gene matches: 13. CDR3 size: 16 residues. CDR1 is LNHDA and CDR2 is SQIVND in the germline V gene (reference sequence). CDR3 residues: CATLRVAGAFYNEQFF. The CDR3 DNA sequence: TGTGCCACCTTAAGGGTAGCGGGAGCGTTCTACAATGAGCAGTTCTTC.

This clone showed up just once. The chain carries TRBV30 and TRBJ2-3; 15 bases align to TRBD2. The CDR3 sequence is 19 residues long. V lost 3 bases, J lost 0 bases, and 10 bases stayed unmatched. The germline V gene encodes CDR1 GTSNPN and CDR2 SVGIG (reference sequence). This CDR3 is CAWSRTSGGAHSSTDTQYF. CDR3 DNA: TGTGCCTGGAGCCGGACTAGCGGGGGGGCACATTCCAGCACAGATACGCAGTATTTT.

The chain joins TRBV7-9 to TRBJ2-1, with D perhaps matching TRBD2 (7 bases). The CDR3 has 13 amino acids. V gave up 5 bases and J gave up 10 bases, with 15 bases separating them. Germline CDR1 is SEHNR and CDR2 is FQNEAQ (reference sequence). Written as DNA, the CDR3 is TGTGCCAGCAGCCTAAGGGGGAGGGAGGAGCAGTTCTTC. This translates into CASSLRGREEQFF.

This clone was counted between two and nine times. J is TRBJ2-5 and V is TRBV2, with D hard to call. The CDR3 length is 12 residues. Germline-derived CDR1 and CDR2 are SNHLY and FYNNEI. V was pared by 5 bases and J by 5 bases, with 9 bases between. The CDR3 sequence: CASSIGVETQYF. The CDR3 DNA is TGTGCCAGCAGTATTGGGGTGGAGACCCAGTACTTC. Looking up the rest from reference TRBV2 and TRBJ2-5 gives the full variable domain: EPEVTQTPSHQVTQMGQEVILRCVPISNHLYFYWYRQILGQKVEFLVSFYNNEISEKSEIFDDQFSVERPDGSNFTLKIRSTKLEDSAMYFCASSIGVETQYFGPGTRLLVL.

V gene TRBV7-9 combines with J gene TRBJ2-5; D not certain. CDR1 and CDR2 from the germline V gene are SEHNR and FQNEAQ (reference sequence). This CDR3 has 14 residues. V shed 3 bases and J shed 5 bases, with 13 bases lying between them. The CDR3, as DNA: TGTGCCAGCAGCTTCGACGCGGTTGCGGAGACCCAGTACTTC. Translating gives CASSFDAVAETQYF.

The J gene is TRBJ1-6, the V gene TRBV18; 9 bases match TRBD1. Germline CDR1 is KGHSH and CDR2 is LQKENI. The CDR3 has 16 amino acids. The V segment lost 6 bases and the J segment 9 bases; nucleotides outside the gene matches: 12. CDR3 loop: CASSPIRGTGSSPLHF. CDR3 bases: TGTGCCAGCTCTCCCATTCGGGGGACAGGGAGTTCACCCCTCCACTTT.

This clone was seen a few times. The CDR3, as DNA: TGCGCCAGCAGTCTGGATAGATTCAGAGCGGACGACATAACCTACGAGCAGTACTTC. It yields the protein CASSLDRFRADDITYEQYF. J is TRBJ2-7 and V is TRBV4-1, with D tentatively TRBD2 (5 bases). Germline values: CDR1 MGHRA, CDR2 YSYEKL. V gave up 6 bases and J gave up 2 bases, with 29 bases separating them. This CDR3 region has 19 residues.

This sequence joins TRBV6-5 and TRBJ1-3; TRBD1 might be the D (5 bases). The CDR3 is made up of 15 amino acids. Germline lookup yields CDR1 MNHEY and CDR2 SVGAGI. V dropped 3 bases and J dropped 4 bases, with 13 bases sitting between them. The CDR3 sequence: CASSYQGVEGNTIYF. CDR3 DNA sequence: TGTGCCAGCAGTTATCAAGGGGTTGAGGGAAACACCATATATTTT.

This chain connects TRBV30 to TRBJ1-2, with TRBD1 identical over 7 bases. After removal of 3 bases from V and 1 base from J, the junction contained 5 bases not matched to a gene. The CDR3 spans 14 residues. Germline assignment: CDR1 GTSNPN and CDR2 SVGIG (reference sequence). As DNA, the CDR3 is TGTGCCTGGAGGAGGGGACAGATTAACTATGGCTACACCTTC. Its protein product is CAWRRGQINYGYTF.